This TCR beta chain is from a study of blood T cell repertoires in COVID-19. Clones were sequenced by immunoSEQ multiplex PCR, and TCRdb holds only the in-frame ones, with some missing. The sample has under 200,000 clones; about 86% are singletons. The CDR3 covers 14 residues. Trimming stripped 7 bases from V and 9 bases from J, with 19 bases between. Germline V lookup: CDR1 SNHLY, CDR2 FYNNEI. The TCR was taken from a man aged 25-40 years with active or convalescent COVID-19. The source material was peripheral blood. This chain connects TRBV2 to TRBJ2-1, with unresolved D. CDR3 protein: CASILTTNGGEQFF. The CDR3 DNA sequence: TGTGCCAGCATCCTTACTACGAATGGCGGTGAGCAGTTCTTC.